These 5 T cell receptor beta chains came from one sample sequenced in a study of T cell responses to AZD1222 COVID-19 vaccine. Libraries were prepared by immunoSEQ multiplex PCR; TCRdb keeps only in-frame clonotypes and omits some of them. This table holds under 200,000 clones, about nine tenths found once. The sample in question was peripheral blood, obtained on day 0 of AZD1222 vaccination. The source of these receptors is an adult in good health.

Details on this clone: Other DNA sequences in the sample encode the same CDR3. The chain links TRBV2 to TRBJ2-2, with 7 bases matching TRBD2. The ends lost 6 bases at V and 1 base at J; junction bases unmatched: 8. CDR1 and CDR2 (germline): SNHLY, FYNNEI. CDR3 length: 16 amino acids. CDR3 sequence (DNA): TGTGCCAGCAGCGATCCTAGGACTAGGAACACCGGGGAGCTGTTTTTT. Translating gives CASSDPRTRNTGELFF.

The chain carries TRBV6-5 and TRBJ1-1, with D possibly matching TRBD1 (5 bases). The CDR3 totals 13 residues. The germline V gene has CDR1 MNHEY and CDR2 SVGAGI. Trimming took 6 bases from V and 3 from J, leaving 11 bases between them. CDR3 bases: TGTGCCAGCAGCTCCAGGGTTGACACTGAAGCTTTCTTT. Amino acid sequence: CASSSRVDTEAFF.

This rearrangement joins TRBV9 to TRBJ2-1; perhaps TRBD1 as D (5 bases). Germline V CDR1 and CDR2: SGDLS, YYNGEE. The CDR3 is 14 amino acids. V gave up 1 base and J gave up 1 base, with 6 bases separating them. As DNA, the CDR3 is TGTGCCAGCAGCGTACAGGGATCCTACAATGAGCAGTTCTTC. Its translation: CASSVQGSYNEQFF. Together with reference TRBV9 and TRBJ2-1, the CDR3 gives the full variable domain: DSGVTQTPKHLITATGQRVTLRCSPRSGDLSVYWYQQSLDQGLQFLIQYYNGEERAKGNILERFSAQQFPDLHSELNLSSLELGDSALYFCASSVQGSYNEQFFGPGTRLTVL.

The gene calls are TRBV12-3 or TRBV12-4 and TRBJ1-1, with no clear D. The germline V and J ends were trimmed by 7 bases and 1 base, with 10 bases remaining between them. The CDR3 covers 13 residues. The CDR3 is CASTLVRNTEAFF. The CDR3, as DNA: TGTGCCAGCACCCTGGTACGGAACACTGAAGCTTTCTTT.

The rearrangement links TRBV19 to TRBJ2-3; D possibly corresponds to TRBD2 (5 bases). Trimming shortened V by 6 bases and J by 8 bases, and 21 bases separated the two germline ends. CDR1 and CDR2 from the germline V gene are LNHDA and SQIVND (reference sequence). The CDR3 runs to 15 residues. CDR3 residues: CASSGLLLTRVTQYF. The DNA for the CDR3 is TGTGCCAGTAGCGGGCTACTCCTAACTAGGGTTACGCAGTATTTT.